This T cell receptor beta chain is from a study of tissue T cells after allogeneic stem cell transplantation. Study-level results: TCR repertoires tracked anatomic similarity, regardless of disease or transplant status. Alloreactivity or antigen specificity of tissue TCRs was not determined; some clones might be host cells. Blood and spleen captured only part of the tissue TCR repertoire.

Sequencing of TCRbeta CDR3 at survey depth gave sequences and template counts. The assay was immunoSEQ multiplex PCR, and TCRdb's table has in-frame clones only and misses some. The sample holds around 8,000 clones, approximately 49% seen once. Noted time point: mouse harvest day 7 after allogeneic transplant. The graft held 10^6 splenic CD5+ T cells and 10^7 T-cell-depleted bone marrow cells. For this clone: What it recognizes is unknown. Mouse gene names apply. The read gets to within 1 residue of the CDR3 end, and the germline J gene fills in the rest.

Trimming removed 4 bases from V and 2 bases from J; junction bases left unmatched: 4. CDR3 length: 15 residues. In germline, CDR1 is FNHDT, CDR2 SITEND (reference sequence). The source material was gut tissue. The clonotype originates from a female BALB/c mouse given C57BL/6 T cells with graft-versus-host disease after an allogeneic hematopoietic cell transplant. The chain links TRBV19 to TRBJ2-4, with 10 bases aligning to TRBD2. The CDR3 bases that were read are TGTGCCAGCAGTCCTACTGGGGGGGTTCAAAACACCTTGTAC. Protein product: CASSPTGGVQNTLY. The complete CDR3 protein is CASSPTGGVQNTLYF.